Shown below are 16 T cell receptor beta chains from a single sample sequenced in a study of metastatic and nonmetastatic thyroid tumors. All patients were treatment-naive before thyroid surgery. With MiXCR, TCRdb reprocessed the PCR reads. Among about 19,000 clones listed, around 40% were seen once. Material for sequencing was tumor tissue. The receptors derive from a female donor with papillary thyroid cancer or a benign thyroid nodule (not recorded which). Some clones in this sample may be carry-over from other donors' samples.

CDR3 sequence (DNA): TGTGCCAGCAGTTATCTCCTAGGGATCTACGAGCAGTACTTC. Translated, it gives CASSYLLGIYEQYF. The chain carries TRBV6-5 and TRBJ2-7; D is unclear. CDR1 MNHEY and CDR2 SVGAGI come from the germline V gene. This CDR3 has 14 residues. V lost 3 bases to trimming and J lost 3 bases, with 12 bases between them.

The gene calls are TRBV25-1 and TRBJ1-1; 7 nucleotides align to TRBD1. The CDR3 runs to 14 residues. Unmatched junction bases numbered 7, after V lost 6 bases and J lost 3 bases. The V gene's germline CDR1 is MGHDK and CDR2 SYGVNS. For the CDR3, the DNA is TGTGCCAGCAGAAGGACGACAGGGTACACTGAAGCTTTCTTT. Its translation: CASRRTTGYTEAFF.

This chain connects TRBV6-1 to TRBJ1-6, with 7 nucleotides matching TRBD1. Looked up from germline, CDR1 is MNHNS and CDR2 is SASEGT. This CDR3 has 13 amino acids. With V trimmed by 6 bases and J by 9 bases, 5 bases remained unmatched. CDR3 protein: CASRTGDISPLHF. CDR3 nucleotide sequence: TGTGCCAGCAGAACAGGGGATATTTCACCCCTCCACTTT.

This clone was counted between two and nine times. The V and J genes are TRBV6-1 and TRBJ2-1, with TRBD2 matching over 13 bases. The germline gives CDR1 MNHNS, CDR2 SASEGT. J was trimmed by 10 bases and V by 6 bases; bases with no gene match: 9. The CDR3 has 15 amino acids. The CDR3 nucleotides are TGTGCCAGCAGGCCCGGGACTAGCGGGGCACAGGAGCAGTTCTTC. It is translated as CASRPGTSGAQEQFF.

The gene calls are TRBV20-1 and TRBJ2-7, with 7 bases aligning to TRBD1. Germline assignment: CDR1 DFQATT and CDR2 SNEGSKA (reference sequence). CDR3 size: 17 residues. Trimming removed 4 bases from V and 6 bases from J; junction bases left unmatched: 21. CDR3 nucleotides: TGCAGTGCTACCATTGCTCGTCTACAGGGGTATTCGGGCGAGCAGTACTTC. This codes for CSATIARLQGYSGEQYF.

The rearrangement joins TRBV14 to TRBJ2-3, with D perhaps matching TRBD1 (5 bases). Germline CDR1 is SGHDN and CDR2 is FVKESK. V was trimmed by 1 base and J by 4 bases, leaving 15 bases between them. This CDR3 spans 16 amino acids. CDR3 loop: CASSQGPSQGPDTQYF. The CDR3 DNA follows: TGTGCCAGCAGCCAAGGACCTTCCCAGGGCCCAGATACGCAGTATTTT.

V is TRBV11-2 and J is TRBJ2-1; D is perhaps TRBD2 (7 bases). The germline gives CDR1 SGHAT, CDR2 FQNNGV. The V and J ends lost 5 bases and 7 bases respectively, with 24 bases between them. This CDR3 is 17 amino acids long. CDR3 sequence reads: CASSPRVGGGSENEQFF. The DNA of the CDR3 is TGTGCCAGCAGCCCAAGAGTGGGGGGCGGGAGTGAGAATGAGCAGTTCTTC.

The chain joins TRBV28 to TRBJ2-7; D gene unclear. Trimming removed 10 bases at V and 0 bases at J, with 10 bases between. This CDR3 is built from 12 residues. From germline, CDR1 is MDHEN and CDR2 SYDVKM. The CDR3 DNA reads TGTGCCACCTCCCTTCCCTCCTACGAGCAGTACTTC. This gives the protein CATSLPSYEQYF.

A few counts support this clone. The V call is TRBV6-5, the J call TRBJ2-3; D is possibly TRBD2 (6 bases). The CDR3 has 15 residues. Germline V lookup: CDR1 MNHEY, CDR2 SVGAGI. Trimming shortened V by 4 bases and J by 4 bases, and 15 bases separated the two germline ends. DNA of the CDR3: TGTGCCAGCAGTTTGTCCGCAGCGGGCCCAGATACGCAGTATTTT. Translated, it gives CASSLSAAGPDTQYF.

In this sample, this clone turned up a few times. The chain has TRBV27 and TRBJ1-6; D call uncertain. The CDR3 has 14 amino acids. Germline lookup yields CDR1 MNHEY and CDR2 SMNVEV (reference sequence). Trimming left V 5 bases short and J 5 bases short, with 10 bases between. CDR3 nucleotide sequence: TGTGCCAGCAGTAATGGTCGGAATAATTCACCCCTCCACTTT. Its translation is CASSNGRNNSPLHF.

This sequence joins TRBV6-5 and TRBJ2-5, with TRBD1 identical over 9 bases. J lost 3 bases, V lost 0 bases, and 5 bases had no gene match. The CDR3 runs to 16 residues. Germline CDR1 reads MNHEY; CDR2 reads SVGAGI. The CDR3 is CASSYSPGQGEETQYF. The CDR3 coding sequence is TGTGCCAGCAGTTACTCACCGGGACAGGGTGAAGAGACCCAGTACTTC.

The rearrangement uses TRBV12-3 or TRBV12-4 and TRBJ2-2; weak D call: TRBD1 (5 bases). The CDR3 has 15 residues. V shed 3 bases and J shed 4 bases, with 12 bases lying between them. The CDR3 DNA reads as TGTGCCAGCAGTTTCGGCTGGACATCCACCGGGGAGCTGTTTTTT. This codes for CASSFGWTSTGELFF.

The rearrangement links TRBV11-1 to TRBJ2-7, with D possibly TRBD1 on 5 matching bases. Germline V gene sequence: CDR1 SGHAT, CDR2 FQDESV (reference sequence). Trimming pared 5 bases from V and 0 bases from J, leaving 20 bases between. This CDR3 is built from 17 residues. Here the CDR3 reads CASSPPRAYRSSYEQYF. CDR3 DNA: TGTGCCAGCAGCCCCCCCAGGGCATATAGGAGCTCCTACGAGCAGTACTTC.

This clone has just a few counts. The V call is TRBV6-1, the J call TRBJ2-2; 10 nucleotides line up with TRBD2. Losses at the gene ends were 6 bases for V and 6 bases for J; bases not matched to a gene: 10. CDR3 size: 16 residues. Germline assignment: CDR1 MNHNS and CDR2 SASEGT. The DNA for the CDR3 is TGTGCCAGCAGACAGCGGGAGGGCCTTTCGGCCGGGGAGCTGTTTTTT. Protein sequence: CASRQREGLSAGELFF.

This clone was counted many times. V and J are TRBV6-5 and TRBJ2-1; 13 positions agree with TRBD2. The CDR3 is 15 residues long. V trimming: 5 bases; J trimming: 4 bases; junction bases outside the gene matches: 2. The germline V gene encodes CDR1 MNHEY and CDR2 SVGAGI. The CDR3 sequence is CASSVLAGGYNEQFF. Written as DNA, the CDR3 is TGTGCCAGCAGTGTACTAGCGGGAGGGTACAATGAGCAGTTCTTC.

The chain links TRBV20-1 to TRBJ1-2; D is uncertain. Germline V gene lookup returns CDR1 DFQATT and CDR2 SNEGSKA (reference sequence). The CDR3 is 9 amino acids. Deletions cut 1 base from V and 7 bases from J, with 1 base between. CDR3 in amino acids: CSARGGYTF. CDR3 DNA sequence: TGCAGTGCTAGAGGTGGCTACACCTTC.